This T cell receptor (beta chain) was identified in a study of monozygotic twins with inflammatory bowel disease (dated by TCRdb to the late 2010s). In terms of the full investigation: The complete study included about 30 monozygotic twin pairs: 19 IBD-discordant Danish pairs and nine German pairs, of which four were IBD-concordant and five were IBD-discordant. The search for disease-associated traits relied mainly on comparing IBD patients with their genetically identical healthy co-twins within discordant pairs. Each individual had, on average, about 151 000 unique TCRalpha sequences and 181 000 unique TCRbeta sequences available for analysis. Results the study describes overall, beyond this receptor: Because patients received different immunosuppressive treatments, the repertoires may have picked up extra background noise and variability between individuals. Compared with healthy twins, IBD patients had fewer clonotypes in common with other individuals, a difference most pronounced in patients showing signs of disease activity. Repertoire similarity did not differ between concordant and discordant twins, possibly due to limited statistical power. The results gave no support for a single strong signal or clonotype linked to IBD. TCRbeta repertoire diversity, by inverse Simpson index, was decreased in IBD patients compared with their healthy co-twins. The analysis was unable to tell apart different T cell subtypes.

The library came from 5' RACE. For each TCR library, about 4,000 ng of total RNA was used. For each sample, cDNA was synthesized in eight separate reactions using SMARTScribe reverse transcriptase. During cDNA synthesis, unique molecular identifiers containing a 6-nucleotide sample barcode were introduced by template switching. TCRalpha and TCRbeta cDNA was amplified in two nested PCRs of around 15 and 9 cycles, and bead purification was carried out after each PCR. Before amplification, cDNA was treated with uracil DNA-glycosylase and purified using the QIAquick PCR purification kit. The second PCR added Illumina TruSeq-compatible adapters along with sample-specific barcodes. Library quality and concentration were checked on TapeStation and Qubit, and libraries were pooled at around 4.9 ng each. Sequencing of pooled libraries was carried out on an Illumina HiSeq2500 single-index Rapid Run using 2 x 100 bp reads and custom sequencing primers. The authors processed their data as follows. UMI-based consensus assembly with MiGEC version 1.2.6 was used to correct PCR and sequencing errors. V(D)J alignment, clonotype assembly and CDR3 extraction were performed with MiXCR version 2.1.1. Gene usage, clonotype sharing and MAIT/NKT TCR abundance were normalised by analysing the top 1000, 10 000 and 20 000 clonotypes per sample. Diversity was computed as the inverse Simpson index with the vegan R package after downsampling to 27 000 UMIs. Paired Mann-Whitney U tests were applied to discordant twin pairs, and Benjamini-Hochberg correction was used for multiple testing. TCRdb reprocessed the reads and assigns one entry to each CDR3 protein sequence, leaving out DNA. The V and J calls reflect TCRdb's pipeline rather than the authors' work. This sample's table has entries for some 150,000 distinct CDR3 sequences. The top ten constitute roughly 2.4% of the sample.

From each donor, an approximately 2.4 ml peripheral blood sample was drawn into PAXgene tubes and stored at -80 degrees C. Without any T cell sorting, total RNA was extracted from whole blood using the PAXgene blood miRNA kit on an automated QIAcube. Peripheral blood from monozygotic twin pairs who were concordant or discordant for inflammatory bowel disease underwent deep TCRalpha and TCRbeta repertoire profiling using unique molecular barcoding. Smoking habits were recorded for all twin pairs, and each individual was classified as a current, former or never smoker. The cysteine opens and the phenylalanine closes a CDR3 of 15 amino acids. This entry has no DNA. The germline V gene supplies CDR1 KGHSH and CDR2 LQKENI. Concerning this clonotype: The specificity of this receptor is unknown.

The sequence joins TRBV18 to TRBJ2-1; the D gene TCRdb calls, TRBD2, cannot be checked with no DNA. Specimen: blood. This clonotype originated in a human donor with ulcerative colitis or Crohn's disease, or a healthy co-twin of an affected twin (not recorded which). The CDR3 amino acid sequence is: CASSLASGGVEEQFF.